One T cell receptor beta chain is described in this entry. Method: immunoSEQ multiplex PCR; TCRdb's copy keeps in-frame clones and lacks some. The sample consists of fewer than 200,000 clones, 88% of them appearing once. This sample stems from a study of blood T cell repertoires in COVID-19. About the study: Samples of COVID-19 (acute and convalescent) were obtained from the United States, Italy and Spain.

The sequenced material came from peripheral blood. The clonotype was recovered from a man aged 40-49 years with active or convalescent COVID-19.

CDR3 in DNA: TGTGCCAGCAGCTTCTCCGGGAGTCGAGACTACGAGCAGTACTTC. It is translated as CASSFSGSRDYEQYF. J is TRBJ2-7 and V is TRBV7-9, with D possibly TRBD2 on 6 matching bases. Germline lookup yields CDR1 SEHNR and CDR2 FQNEAQ (reference sequence). Trimming took 3 bases from V and 3 from J, leaving 15 bases between them. CDR3 length: 15 residues.